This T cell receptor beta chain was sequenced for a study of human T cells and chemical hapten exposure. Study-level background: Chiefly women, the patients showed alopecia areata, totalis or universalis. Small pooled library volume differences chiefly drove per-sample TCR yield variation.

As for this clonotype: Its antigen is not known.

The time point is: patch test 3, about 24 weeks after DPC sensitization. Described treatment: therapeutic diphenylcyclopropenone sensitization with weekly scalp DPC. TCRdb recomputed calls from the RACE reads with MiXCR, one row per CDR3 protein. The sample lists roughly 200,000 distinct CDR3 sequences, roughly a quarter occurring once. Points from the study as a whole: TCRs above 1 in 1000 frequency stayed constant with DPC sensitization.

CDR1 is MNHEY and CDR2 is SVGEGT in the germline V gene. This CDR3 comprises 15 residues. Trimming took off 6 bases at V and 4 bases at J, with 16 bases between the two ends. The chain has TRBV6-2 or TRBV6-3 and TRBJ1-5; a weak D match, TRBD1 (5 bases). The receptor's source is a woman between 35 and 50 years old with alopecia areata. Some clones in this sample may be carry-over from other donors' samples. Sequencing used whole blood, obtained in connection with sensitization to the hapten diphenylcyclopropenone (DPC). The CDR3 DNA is TGTGCCAGCAGGGAGGGGCTTATTGGTAATCAGCCCCAGCATTTT. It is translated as CASREGLIGNQPQHF.